The 9 T cell receptor beta chains below come from one sample, sequenced in a study of blood T cell repertoires in COVID-19. This table comes from immunoSEQ multiplex PCR, and its TCRdb copy is limited to in-frame clones, with some not included. This sample yields about 40,000 clones, of which approximately 90% are seen a single time; roughly a tenth belongs to the top ten. The source material was peripheral blood. Every receptor here comes from an elderly woman with active COVID-19.

V usage is TRBV5-1 and J usage is TRBJ1-4; D is ambiguous. The CDR3 covers 15 residues. Trimming removed 3 bases from V and 0 bases from J, with 9 bases in between. Germline lookup yields CDR1 SGHRS and CDR2 YFSETQ. The CDR3 DNA reads as TGCGCCAGCAGCTCCAACACAGCAACTAATGAAAAACTGTTTTTT. This codes for CASSSNTATNEKLFF.

The chain has TRBV7-9 and TRBJ1-2; no clear D gene. This CDR3 has 12 amino acids. The V end was cut by 1 base, the J end by 4 bases, with 4 bases between. Germline V gives CDR1 SEHNR, CDR2 FQNEAQ (reference sequence). In DNA form, the CDR3 reads TGTGCCAGCAGCTTAGACGGCTATGGCTACACCTTC. Its protein is CASSLDGYGYTF.

The genes are TRBV25-1 and TRBJ1-1, with D maybe TRBD1 (5 bases). V dropped 6 bases and J dropped 3 bases, with 17 bases sitting between them. Germline CDR1 reads MGHDK; CDR2 reads SYGVNS. This CDR3 has 15 residues. DNA of the CDR3: TGTGCCAGCAGGGGATGGGGGGGGAAGGACACTGAAGCTTTCTTT. This encodes CASRGWGGKDTEAFF.

The rearrangement joins TRBV11-2 to TRBJ2-2; D might be TRBD1 (6 bases). Looked up from germline, CDR1 is SGHAT and CDR2 is FQNNGV. V lost 5 bases and J 7 bases, leaving 17 bases between the germline ends. CDR3 length: 15 residues. CDR3 in amino acids: CASSTRTERGGELFF. CDR3 sequence (DNA): TGTGCCAGCAGCACCCGGACAGAACGGGGCGGGGAGCTGTTTTTT.

The CDR3 is CASSQRTGREAFF. CDR3 sequence (DNA): TGCGCCAGCAGCCAACGTACAGGGAGAGAAGCTTTCTTT. J is TRBJ1-1 and V is TRBV4-3, with D possibly TRBD1 on 6 matching bases. CDR1 is LGHNA, CDR2 YSLEER, per germline. Trimming stripped 2 bases from V and 8 bases from J, with 12 bases between. There are 13 residues in the CDR3.

The rearrangement uses TRBV16 and TRBJ1-5; D unresolved. Deletions cut 0 bases from V and 3 bases from J, with 9 bases between. The CDR3 is made up of 15 amino acids. Germline V CDR1 and CDR2: KGHSY, FQNENV. The DNA of the CDR3 is TGTGCCAGCAGCCAATCGAATGGGCTCAATCAGCCCCAGCATTTT. Protein: CASSQSNGLNQPQHF.

The rearrangement links TRBV7-6 to TRBJ1-1; 7 bases are shared with TRBD1. The CDR3 is made up of 20 amino acids. With V trimmed by 5 bases and J by 1 base, 22 bases remained unmatched. Per germline, CDR1 SGHVS and CDR2 FNYEAQ. The CDR3 DNA reads TGTGCCAGCAGCCCAGAGGTACGAAGGTTCCAGGGGGTCAAGAACACTGAAGCTTTCTTT. This translates into CASSPEVRRFQGVKNTEAFF.

This clone was detected once. The V call is TRBV12-5, the J call TRBJ2-3; D not resolved. Germline CDR1 and CDR2: LGHNT and FRNRAP. Trimming stripped 3 bases from V and 2 bases from J, with 12 bases between. CDR3 length equals 15 residues. CDR3 bases: TGTGCTAGTGGTTTCTGGCTGGGCGCCACAGATACGCAGTATTTT. Its protein product is CASGFWLGATDTQYF.

The chain links TRBV6-2 or TRBV6-3 to TRBJ2-5; tentatively, D is TRBD1 (6 bases). CDR3 length: 16 amino acids. The germline V and J ends were trimmed by 3 bases and 5 bases, with 19 bases remaining between them. The germline CDR1 and CDR2 sequences are MNHEY and SVGEGT. The DNA of the CDR3 is TGTGCCAGCAGTTATGTTATTGGGGGCGGAGATGAGACCCAGTACTTC. Residues: CASSYVIGGGDETQYF.